The rows below give T cell receptor beta chains drawn from one sample of a study of blood T cell repertoires in COVID-19. Generated by immunoSEQ multiplex PCR, the TCRdb table keeps only in-frame clones and is missing some. This table holds roughly 130,000 clones, about four fifths found once. Material: peripheral blood. These receptors were taken from a woman aged 25-40 years who had recovered from COVID-19. CDR3s include the opening cysteine and the closing phenylalanine or tryptophan. D genes are given only for firm matches. Some rows have no size entry. The others give once, few or many, or a class for an expanded clone.

d_call: NA
clone_size: once
j_call: TRBJ1-2
v_call: TRBV2
cdr3_aa: CASKHRTEQNYGYTF
cdr3_nt: TGTGCCAGTAAACACCGGACAGAGCAAAACTATGGCTACACCTTC

d_call: NA
clone_size: NA
j_call: TRBJ2-3
v_call: TRBV5-1
cdr3_aa: CASSTGTHTDTQYF
cdr3_nt: TGCGCCAGCAGCACCGGGACTCACACAGATACGCAGTATTTT

d_call: TRBD1
clone_size: NA
j_call: TRBJ2-5
v_call: TRBV4-1
cdr3_aa: CASSRLDREETQYF
cdr3_nt: TGCGCCAGCAGCCGGCTAGACAGGGAGGAGACCCAGTACTTC

d_call: TRBD2
clone_size: NA
j_call: TRBJ2-2
v_call: TRBV7-9
cdr3_aa: CASSLVPSGSSGELFF
cdr3_nt: TGTGCCAGCAGCTTAGTGCCGAGCGGGAGTAGCGGGGAGCTGTTTTTT

d_call: NA
clone_size: NA
j_call: TRBJ1-1
v_call: TRBV11-2
cdr3_aa: CASSLDPGVAKAFF
cdr3_nt: TGTGCCAGCAGCTTAGATCCAGGGGTGGCAAAAGCTTTCTTT

d_call: NA
clone_size: few
j_call: TRBJ1-1
v_call: TRBV6-5
cdr3_aa: CASSYGSGADTEAFF
cdr3_nt: TGTGCCAGCAGTTACGGCAGCGGGGCGGACACTGAAGCTTTCTTT

d_call: TRBD1
clone_size: NA
j_call: TRBJ2-3
v_call: TRBV30
cdr3_aa: CAWSVQTGGGTDTQYF
cdr3_nt: TGTGCCTGGAGTGTACAGACAGGGGGCGGCACAGATACGCAGTATTTT

d_call: NA
clone_size: NA
j_call: TRBJ2-3
v_call: TRBV5-8
cdr3_aa: CASSWPGFTDTQYF
cdr3_nt: TGTGCCAGCAGCTGGCCAGGGTTCACAGATACGCAGTATTTT

d_call: NA
clone_size: NA
j_call: TRBJ2-3
v_call: TRBV7-2
cdr3_aa: CASSSPTRGTDTQYF
cdr3_nt: TGTGCCAGCAGCTCTCCTACCCGGGGCACAGATACGCAGTATTTT

d_call: NA
clone_size: NA
j_call: TRBJ2-3
v_call: TRBV7-9
cdr3_aa: CASSLGSWGGTDTQYF
cdr3_nt: TGTGCCAGCAGCTTAGGATCGTGGGGGGGCACAGATACGCAGTATTTT

d_call: TRBD2
clone_size: NA
j_call: TRBJ2-1
v_call: TRBV7-2
cdr3_aa: CASSLLSAGVAYNEQFF
cdr3_nt: TGTGCCAGCAGCTTATTATCCGCGGGAGTGGCCTACAATGAGCAGTTCTTC

d_call: TRBD2
clone_size: NA
j_call: TRBJ2-1
v_call: TRBV5-1
cdr3_aa: CASSSGTSGGAVGHEQFF
cdr3_nt: TGCGCCAGCAGCTCCGGGACTAGCGGGGGGGCCGTCGGGCATGAGCAGTTCTTC

d_call: NA
clone_size: NA
j_call: TRBJ2-7
v_call: TRBV21-1
cdr3_aa: CASSKGDRGDSYEQYF
cdr3_nt: TGTGCCAGCAGCAAAGGGGACAGGGGGGACTCCTACGAGCAGTACTTC

d_call: TRBD1
clone_size: NA
j_call: TRBJ1-1
v_call: TRBV5-4
cdr3_aa: CASSSPGQDPMNTEAFF
cdr3_nt: TGTGCCAGCAGCTCCCCGGGACAGGACCCCATGAACACTGAAGCTTTCTTT

d_call: NA
clone_size: once
j_call: TRBJ1-2
v_call: TRBV7-3
cdr3_aa: CASSPDAGRYGYTF
cdr3_nt: TGTGCCAGCAGCCCAGACGCAGGTCGCTATGGCTACACCTTC

d_call: NA
clone_size: NA
j_call: TRBJ1-6
v_call: TRBV14
cdr3_aa: CASSQLTGGGSPLHF
cdr3_nt: TGTGCCAGCAGCCAATTAACTGGGGGCGGTTCACCCCTCCACTTT

d_call: NA
clone_size: NA
j_call: TRBJ1-2
v_call: TRBV5-5
cdr3_aa: CASSWRRDVGDGYTF
cdr3_nt: TGTGCCAGCAGCTGGAGGAGGGATGTCGGGGATGGCTACACCTTC

d_call: TRBD1
clone_size: NA
j_call: TRBJ1-6
v_call: TRBV3-1/TRBV3-2
cdr3_aa: CASSQGRGLISPLHF
cdr3_nt: TGTGCCAGCAGCCAAGGCAGGGGGCTTATTTCACCCCTCCACTTT

d_call: NA
clone_size: once
j_call: TRBJ2-7
v_call: TRBV5-1
cdr3_aa: CASSLGAGRVSYEQYF
cdr3_nt: TGCGCCAGCAGCTTGGGGGCGGGACGGGTCTCCTACGAGCAGTACTTC

d_call: NA
clone_size: few
j_call: TRBJ1-6
v_call: TRBV7-8
cdr3_aa: CASSLNGDNSPLHF
cdr3_nt: TGTGCCAGCAGCTTAAACGGGGATAATTCACCCCTCCACTTT

d_call: NA
clone_size: NA
j_call: TRBJ1-1
v_call: TRBV7-9
cdr3_aa: CASSLPGVAEAFF
cdr3_nt: TGTGCCAGCAGCTTACCGGGGGTTGCTGAAGCTTTCTTT

d_call: TRBD2
clone_size: NA
j_call: TRBJ2-1
v_call: TRBV10-1
cdr3_aa: CASSEDYGGNEQFF
cdr3_nt: TGCGCCAGCAGTGAAGACTACGGGGGGAATGAGCAGTTCTTC

d_call: NA
clone_size: NA
j_call: TRBJ2-3
v_call: TRBV6-5
cdr3_aa: CASSYASNLDTQYF
cdr3_nt: TGTGCCAGCAGTTATGCCTCTAACCTAGATACGCAGTATTTT

d_call: TRBD1
clone_size: NA
j_call: TRBJ2-7
v_call: TRBV5-1
cdr3_aa: CASSLGTGTISYEQYF
cdr3_nt: TGCGCCAGCAGCTTGGGGACAGGGACGATCTCCTACGAGCAGTACTTC

d_call: NA
clone_size: NA
j_call: TRBJ1-5
v_call: TRBV19
cdr3_aa: CASSRQNSNQPQHF
cdr3_nt: TGTGCCAGTAGTAGACAGAATAGCAATCAGCCCCAGCATTTT

d_call: NA
clone_size: NA
j_call: TRBJ1-1
v_call: TRBV6-5
cdr3_aa: CASGRDTEAFF
cdr3_nt: TGTGCCAGTGGGAGGGACACTGAAGCTTTCTTT